This T cell receptor (beta chain) comes out of a study of CD8 T cells in Susac syndrome. The CDR3 is made up of 13 amino acids. Germline CDR1 reads DFQATT; CDR2 reads SNEGSKA (reference sequence). Trimming shortened V by 5 bases and J by 8 bases, and 16 bases separated the two germline ends. Study-wide findings and caveats: The CD4+ T cell repertoires of Susac syndrome were found to show no clonal expansion.

TCR beta from blood CD8+ and CD4+ T cells was sequenced. TEMRA cells were FACS-enriched, with CD8+ and CD4+ T cells isolated negatively. Random hexamers served to reverse transcribe roughly 0.5 to 1 ug RNA. The TCR beta CDR3 was amplified by immunoSEQ multiplex PCR across 54 Vbeta, 13 Jbeta. TCRdb passed the immunoSEQ multiplex PCR reads through MiXCR, listing each CDR3 protein once. This sample carries about 80,000 distinct CDR3 sequences, roughly 91% of them seen once, and the ten largest clones take about 0.52%. Details on this clonotype: As yet, its antigen is unknown.

This receptor was identified in a human donor with Susac syndrome. The specimen was CD4+ T cells from PBMCs. The V gene is TRBV20-1, the J gene TRBJ2-1, with a tentative D call TRBD2 (5 bases). The CDR3 sequence is CSAPKGVRYEQFF. The CDR3 bases are TGCAGTGCTCCCAAGGGAGTTCGATATGAGCAGTTCTTC.